The rows below give T cell receptor beta chains drawn from one sample of a study of Graves' ophthalmopathy and Graves' hyperthyroidism. TCRdb used MiXCR to reprocess the multiplex PCR reads, holding one entry per CDR3 protein. The sample holds approximately 380,000 distinct CDR3 sequences, about 21% seen once. Sequenced sample: peripheral blood. The source is a woman aged 18-29 years with stable Graves' hyperthyroidism. The CDR3 runs from the conserved cysteine through the conserved F or W. Each record gives: clone size, D gene, J gene, V gene, CDR3 protein, CDR3 DNA. The D gene is left open where the match is weak. Size tells how often a clone was seen (once, few, many) or the class of an expanded clone, and some rows leave it out.

size: many; D: .; J: TRBJ1-3; V: TRBV2; CDR3: CARRVPGNTIYF; DNA: TGTGCCAGGAGGGTTCCTGGAAACACCATATATTTT
size: many; D: .; J: TRBJ1-6; V: TRBV5-5; CDR3: CASSLEGRENSPLHF; DNA: TGTGCCAGCAGCTTGGAGGGACGGGAAAATTCACCCCTCCACTTT
size: many; D: TRBD2; J: TRBJ2-2; V: TRBV7-2; CDR3: CASSLASGRARTGELFF; DNA: TGTGCCAGCAGCTTAGCTAGCGGGAGGGCCCGGACCGGGGAGCTGTTTTTT
size: few; D: TRBD2; J: TRBJ2-3; V: TRBV29-1; CDR3: CSVGGGLADLTDTQYF; DNA: TGCAGCGTGGGCGGAGGACTAGCGGATCTCACAGATACGCAGTATTTT
size: many; D: TRBD1; J: TRBJ1-1; V: TRBV7-9; CDR3: CASSLDSGQGVPEAFF; DNA: TGTGCCAGCAGCTTAGATTCGGGACAGGGAGTCCCTGAAGCTTTCTTT
size: .; D: .; J: TRBJ1-2; V: TRBV12-3/TRBV12-4; CDR3: CASTLSGHWLSGYTF; DNA: TGTGCCAGCACCCTGTCGGGACATTGGCTCTCTGGCTACACCTTC
size: many; D: .; J: TRBJ2-7; V: TRBV2; CDR3: CASQRVGLAPYEQYF; DNA: TGTGCCAGCCAGCGAGTTGGTCTTGCACCCTACGAGCAGTACTTC
size: .; D: .; J: TRBJ1-1; V: TRBV28; CDR3: CASTGGAGTEAFF; DNA: TGTGCCAGCACGGGTGGGGCCGGAACTGAAGCTTTCTTT
size: many; D: TRBD1; J: TRBJ1-1; V: TRBV12-3/TRBV12-4; CDR3: CASSSYRGLNTEAFF; DNA: TGTGCCAGCAGTTCCTACAGGGGTTTGAACACTGAAGCTTTCTTT
size: .; D: .; J: TRBJ2-7; V: TRBV19; CDR3: CASSSSGRPSYEQYF; DNA: TGTGCCAGTAGCAGCTCGGGACGCCCCTCCTACGAGCAGTACTTC
size: .; D: .; J: TRBJ2-7; V: TRBV7-9; CDR3: CASSPSYPYEQYF; DNA: TGTGCCAGCAGCCCTAGCTATCCCTACGAGCAGTACTTC
size: .; D: .; J: TRBJ1-2; V: TRBV6-1; CDR3: CASKRAGLYGYTF; DNA: TGTGCCAGCAAGAGGGCAGGGCTGTATGGCTACACCTTC
size: many; D: .; J: TRBJ2-7; V: TRBV5-1; CDR3: CASSRLGLDYEQYF; DNA: TGCGCCAGCAGCCGGCTAGGTCTGGACTACGAGCAGTACTTC
size: many; D: .; J: TRBJ1-1; V: TRBV20-1; CDR3: CGARYTEAFF; DNA: TGCGGTGCTAGGTACACTGAAGCTTTCTTT
size: many; D: .; J: TRBJ1-5; V: TRBV20-1; CDR3: CSARNSGHQPQHF; DNA: TGCAGTGCTAGAAATTCAGGCCATCAGCCCCAGCATTTT
size: .; D: .; J: TRBJ1-2; V: TRBV24-1; CDR3: CATDRDKAVYAYTF; DNA: TGTGCCACCGATCGTGACAAAGCGGTATATGCCTACACCTTC
size: many; D: TRBD1; J: TRBJ1-2; V: TRBV6-1; CDR3: CAVYRTGDSGYTF; DNA: TGTGCCGTGTATCGGACAGGGGATAGCGGCTACACCTTC
size: many; D: TRBD2; J: TRBJ2-7; V: TRBV6-1; CDR3: CASSPGLATYEQYF; DNA: TGTGCCAGCAGTCCGGGACTAGCGACCTACGAGCAGTACTTC
size: few; D: .; J: TRBJ1-2; V: TRBV12-3/TRBV12-4; CDR3: CASIRDCYGYTF; DNA: TGTGCCAGCATACGGGACTGCTATGGCTACACCTTC
size: few; D: TRBD1; J: TRBJ1-5; V: TRBV20-1; CDR3: CSAAGTGGWNQPQHF; DNA: TGCAGTGCAGCCGGGACAGGGGGCTGGAATCAGCCCCAGCATTTT
size: .; D: .; J: TRBJ1-3; V: TRBV7-9; CDR3: CASSWPGREGNTIYF; DNA: TGTGCCAGCAGCTGGCCGGGACGGGAGGGAAACACCATATATTTT
size: many; D: .; J: TRBJ2-4; V: TRBV7-2; CDR3: CASSPGDPAKNIQYF; DNA: TGTGCCAGCAGCCCAGGAGATCCCGCCAAAAACATTCAGTACTTC
size: many; D: .; J: TRBJ2-7; V: TRBV11-2; CDR3: CASSWEGYLKYF; DNA: TGTGCCAGCAGCTGGGAAGGCTACTTAAAGTACTTC
size: many; D: .; J: TRBJ2-7; V: TRBV6-2/TRBV6-3; CDR3: CASSYGRPYEQYF; DNA: TGTGCCAGCAGTTACGGGCGGCCCTACGAGCAGTACTTC
size: many; D: .; J: TRBJ2-7; V: TRBV3-1; CDR3: CASSLRREQYF; DNA: TGTGCCAGCAGCCTAAGGAGAGAGCAGTACTTC
size: many; D: TRBD1; J: TRBJ1-1; V: TRBV12-3/TRBV12-4; CDR3: CASSREQGRLAEAFF; DNA: TGTGCCAGCAGTCGCGAACAGGGGCGCTTGGCTGAAGCTTTCTTT
size: many; D: .; J: TRBJ2-2; V: TRBV7-3; CDR3: CASSTASERTGELFF; DNA: TGTGCCAGCAGCACAGCTAGCGAGCGCACCGGGGAGCTGTTTTTT
size: many; D: .; J: TRBJ1-1; V: TRBV2; CDR3: CASGVPLVNTEAFF; DNA: TGTGCCAGCGGGGTACCATTAGTGAACACTGAAGCTTTCTTT
size: many; D: TRBD2; J: TRBJ2-7; V: TRBV28; CDR3: CASSSGRDEQYF; DNA: TGTGCCAGCAGTAGTGGGAGGGACGAGCAGTACTTC
size: .; D: .; J: TRBJ2-5; V: TRBV6-5; CDR3: CASQRWGQETQYF; DNA: TGTGCCAGCCAACGATGGGGCCAAGAGACCCAGTACTTC
size: few; D: TRBD1; J: TRBJ2-7; V: TRBV6-1; CDR3: CASSTDREGSYEQYF; DNA: TGTGCCAGCAGCACCGACAGGGAAGGGAGCTACGAGCAGTACTTC
size: .; D: TRBD2; J: TRBJ2-7; V: TRBV5-1; CDR3: CASSLAVGGSTYEQYF; DNA: TGCGCCAGCAGCTTGGCGGTCGGCGGGAGTACATACGAGCAGTACTTC
size: many; D: TRBD2; J: TRBJ2-7; V: TRBV20-1; CDR3: CSARVETSGSPYEQYF; DNA: TGCAGTGCTAGAGTCGAGACTAGCGGGTCCCCCTACGAGCAGTACTTC
size: many; D: TRBD2; J: TRBJ2-7; V: TRBV16; CDR3: CASSIRTSGSYEQYF; DNA: TGTGCCAGCAGCATACGGACTAGCGGATCCTACGAGCAGTACTTC
size: many; D: TRBD1; J: TRBJ2-3; V: TRBV6-1; CDR3: CASSDGQGQDTQYF; DNA: TGTGCCAGCAGTGACGGACAGGGACAAGATACGCAGTATTTT
size: many; D: .; J: TRBJ2-7; V: TRBV7-9; CDR3: CASSHAHTYYEQYF; DNA: TGTGCCAGCAGTCACGCCCATACCTACTACGAGCAGTACTTC
size: many; D: .; J: TRBJ2-5; V: TRBV10-3; CDR3: CAISGGPTEETQYF; DNA: TGTGCCATCAGTGGGGGTCCCACAGAAGAGACCCAGTACTTC
size: many; D: .; J: TRBJ2-5; V: TRBV20-1; CDR3: CSARNSFQETQYF; DNA: TGCAGTGCTAGGAACAGTTTCCAAGAGACCCAGTACTTC
size: many; D: .; J: TRBJ2-7; V: TRBV20-1; CDR3: CSARGICYEQYF; DNA: TGCAGTGCTAGGGGGATCTGCTACGAGCAGTACTTC
size: many; D: TRBD2; J: TRBJ2-5; V: TRBV4-2; CDR3: CASSRQEGGGRGETQYF; DNA: TGTGCCAGCAGCCGACAGGAGGGGGGCGGGAGGGGAGAGACCCAGTACTTC
size: .; D: TRBD2; J: TRBJ2-7; V: TRBV10-3; CDR3: CAISGKREQEQYF; DNA: TGTGCCATCAGTGGGAAGCGGGAGCAGGAGCAGTACTTC
size: many; D: .; J: TRBJ1-1; V: TRBV5-8; CDR3: CASSSTEGVAAFF; DNA: TGTGCCAGCAGTTCTACAGAGGGGGTTGCAGCTTTCTTT
size: .; D: TRBD1; J: TRBJ1-3; V: TRBV10-3; CDR3: CAISPDRSGNTIYF; DNA: TGTGCCATCAGTCCGGACAGGTCTGGAAACACCATATATTTT